The T cell receptor (beta chain) under discussion was sequenced for a study of T cells after yellow fever vaccination. Study-level results: Abundant clonotypes from the bulk population could contaminate FACS-sorted repertoires. Relatively few clonotypes were ones that appeared in both CD4 and CD8 compartments. A weaker but faster secondary response was observed, peaking on day 5 versus 15.

One entry per CDR3 protein, called by TCRdb with MiXCR from the 5' RACE reads. This table holds tens of thousands of distinct CDR3 sequences, around 7.7% found once. The V gene lost 2 bases and the J gene lost 2 bases, with 11 bases spanning the gap. This CDR3 region has 14 residues. Germline values: CDR1 SGHRS, CDR2 YFSETQ. In its sample, this clonotype was seen many times. Its specificity is not known. The chain couples TRBV5-1 to TRBJ2-7, with D tentatively TRBD1 or TRBD2 (5 bases each). The clonotype was recovered from a man aged 18 to 29 who received the YFV17D yellow fever vaccine. The input for sequencing was CD8+ T cells sorted from PBMCs, taken 10 days after the first yellow fever vaccination. The CDR3 sequence is CASSFGAGAYEQYF. The DNA for the CDR3 is TGCGCCAGCAGCTTCGGGGCCGGAGCCTACGAGCAGTACTTC.